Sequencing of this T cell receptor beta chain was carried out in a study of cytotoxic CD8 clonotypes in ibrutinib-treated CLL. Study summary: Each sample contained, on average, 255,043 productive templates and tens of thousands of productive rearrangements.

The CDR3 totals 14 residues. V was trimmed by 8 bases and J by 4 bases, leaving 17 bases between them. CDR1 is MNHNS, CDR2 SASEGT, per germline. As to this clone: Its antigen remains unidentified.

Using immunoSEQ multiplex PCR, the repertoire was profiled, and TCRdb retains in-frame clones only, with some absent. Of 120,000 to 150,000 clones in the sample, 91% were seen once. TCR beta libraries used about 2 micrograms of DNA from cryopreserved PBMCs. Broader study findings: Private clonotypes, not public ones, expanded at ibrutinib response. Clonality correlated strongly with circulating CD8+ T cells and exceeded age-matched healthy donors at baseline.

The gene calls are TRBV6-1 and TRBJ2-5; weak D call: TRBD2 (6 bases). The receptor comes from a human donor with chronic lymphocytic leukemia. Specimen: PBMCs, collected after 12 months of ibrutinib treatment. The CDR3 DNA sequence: TGTGCCAGCTATGGCAGCGGGTCTGTAGAGACCCAGTACTTC. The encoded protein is CASYGSGSVETQYF.